This T cell receptor (beta chain) appears in the sequencing data of a study of T cell responses to AZD1222 COVID-19 vaccine (TCRdb year 2021). For the study in its entirety: AZD1222 recipients with second doses at about 4 weeks or about 12 weeks were pooled, because spike-specific TCR depth and breadth did not differ between schedules. A total of about 250 trial participants underwent TCR sequencing, of whom 200 to 220 had received two doses of AZD1222 and around 25 had received two doses of the MenACWY control vaccine. Enrollment into the trials was organized by age into subgroups of 18-55, 56-69 and 70-plus years, and those subgroups contained roughly 160, 29 and 62 TCR-sequenced participants, respectively. Overall study results and their limits: A significant rise in spike-specific TCR breadth and depth was observed after two AZD1222 doses relative to day 0 and relative to MenACWY recipients. The whole spike protein was spanned by vaccine-associated CD4 TCRs, and dominant responses were seen in regions 160-218 and 743-854. Conclusions about previously exposed vaccinees are limited because only six or seven AZD1222 recipients were SARS-CoV-2 seropositive at baseline. No day 14 peak-response samples were available, so repertoires were characterized only after the peak T cell response. Epitopes outside the regions mutated in the B.1.351 and B.1.1.7 variants were reportedly recognized by nearly half of the unique spike-specific TCRs. The 56-69-year group was small, and its depth increase did not reach significance, likely because of low power. Most participants were white British and females outnumbered males, and the authors suggested that clonal diversity may have been underestimated.

The CDR3 regions of human TCRbeta chains were analyzed by immunosequencing. The source study handled its data this way. Repertoire TCRs were checked for matches against a reference library of SARS-CoV-2-specific TCRs that had been generated using the MIRA antigen-specificity platform. Breadth was defined as the fraction of unique TCRs that were SARS-CoV-2-associated, and depth was defined as the fraction of total T cells that were SARS-CoV-2-associated. Each spike-specific TCR was assigned to its reactive spike region and to a CD4 or CD8 class using the MIRA data. Log10-transformed breadth and depth values were compared by one-way ANOVA with Sidak's multiple comparisons tests. TCRdb's version of the immuneACCESS table is confined to in-frame rearrangements and falls short of the full clone set. An unresolved V gene accounts for under half of the shortfall where checked; the remainder is of unknown origin. Clonal size and the V and J genes are those of that table, whereas D and trimming came from the DNA. This sample gives fewer than 200,000 clones in total; around 90% of them show up just once. 1.5% to 2% of the sample rests with the top ten.

The time point label, as the study defines it: baseline before first vaccination. The vaccinee samples were drawn from two UK trials, COV001 and COV002, one of which was a single-blind randomized controlled phase 2/3 trial testing AZD1222 (ChAdOx1 nCoV-19) in healthy adults. Trial participant PBMC samples were collected at day 0 and day 28 after the second dose for TCRbeta chain sequencing. V sheds 1 base and J sheds 6 bases, leaving 12 bases between their ends. Inclusive of the bounding cysteine and phenylalanine, the CDR3 is 15 residues long. Kept here is only the CDR3 DNA, which spans 45 bases and is read in frame from base 1. Taken from the germline V gene (reference sequence), the CDR1 and CDR2 loops are MNHEY and SMNVEV. A remark on this clone: Its antigen remains unidentified. No much larger clone is present one base from it, and per-base qualities are unavailable.

This chain is built from TRBV27 and TRBJ2-2; there is no confident call for the D gene. This specimen was peripheral blood, taken on day 0 of AZD1222 vaccination. This receptor was identified in an adult in good health. The nucleotides are TGTGCCAGCAGTTTATATATCACCGGCCCCGGGGAGCTGTTTTTT. Its translation is CASSLYITGPGELFF.